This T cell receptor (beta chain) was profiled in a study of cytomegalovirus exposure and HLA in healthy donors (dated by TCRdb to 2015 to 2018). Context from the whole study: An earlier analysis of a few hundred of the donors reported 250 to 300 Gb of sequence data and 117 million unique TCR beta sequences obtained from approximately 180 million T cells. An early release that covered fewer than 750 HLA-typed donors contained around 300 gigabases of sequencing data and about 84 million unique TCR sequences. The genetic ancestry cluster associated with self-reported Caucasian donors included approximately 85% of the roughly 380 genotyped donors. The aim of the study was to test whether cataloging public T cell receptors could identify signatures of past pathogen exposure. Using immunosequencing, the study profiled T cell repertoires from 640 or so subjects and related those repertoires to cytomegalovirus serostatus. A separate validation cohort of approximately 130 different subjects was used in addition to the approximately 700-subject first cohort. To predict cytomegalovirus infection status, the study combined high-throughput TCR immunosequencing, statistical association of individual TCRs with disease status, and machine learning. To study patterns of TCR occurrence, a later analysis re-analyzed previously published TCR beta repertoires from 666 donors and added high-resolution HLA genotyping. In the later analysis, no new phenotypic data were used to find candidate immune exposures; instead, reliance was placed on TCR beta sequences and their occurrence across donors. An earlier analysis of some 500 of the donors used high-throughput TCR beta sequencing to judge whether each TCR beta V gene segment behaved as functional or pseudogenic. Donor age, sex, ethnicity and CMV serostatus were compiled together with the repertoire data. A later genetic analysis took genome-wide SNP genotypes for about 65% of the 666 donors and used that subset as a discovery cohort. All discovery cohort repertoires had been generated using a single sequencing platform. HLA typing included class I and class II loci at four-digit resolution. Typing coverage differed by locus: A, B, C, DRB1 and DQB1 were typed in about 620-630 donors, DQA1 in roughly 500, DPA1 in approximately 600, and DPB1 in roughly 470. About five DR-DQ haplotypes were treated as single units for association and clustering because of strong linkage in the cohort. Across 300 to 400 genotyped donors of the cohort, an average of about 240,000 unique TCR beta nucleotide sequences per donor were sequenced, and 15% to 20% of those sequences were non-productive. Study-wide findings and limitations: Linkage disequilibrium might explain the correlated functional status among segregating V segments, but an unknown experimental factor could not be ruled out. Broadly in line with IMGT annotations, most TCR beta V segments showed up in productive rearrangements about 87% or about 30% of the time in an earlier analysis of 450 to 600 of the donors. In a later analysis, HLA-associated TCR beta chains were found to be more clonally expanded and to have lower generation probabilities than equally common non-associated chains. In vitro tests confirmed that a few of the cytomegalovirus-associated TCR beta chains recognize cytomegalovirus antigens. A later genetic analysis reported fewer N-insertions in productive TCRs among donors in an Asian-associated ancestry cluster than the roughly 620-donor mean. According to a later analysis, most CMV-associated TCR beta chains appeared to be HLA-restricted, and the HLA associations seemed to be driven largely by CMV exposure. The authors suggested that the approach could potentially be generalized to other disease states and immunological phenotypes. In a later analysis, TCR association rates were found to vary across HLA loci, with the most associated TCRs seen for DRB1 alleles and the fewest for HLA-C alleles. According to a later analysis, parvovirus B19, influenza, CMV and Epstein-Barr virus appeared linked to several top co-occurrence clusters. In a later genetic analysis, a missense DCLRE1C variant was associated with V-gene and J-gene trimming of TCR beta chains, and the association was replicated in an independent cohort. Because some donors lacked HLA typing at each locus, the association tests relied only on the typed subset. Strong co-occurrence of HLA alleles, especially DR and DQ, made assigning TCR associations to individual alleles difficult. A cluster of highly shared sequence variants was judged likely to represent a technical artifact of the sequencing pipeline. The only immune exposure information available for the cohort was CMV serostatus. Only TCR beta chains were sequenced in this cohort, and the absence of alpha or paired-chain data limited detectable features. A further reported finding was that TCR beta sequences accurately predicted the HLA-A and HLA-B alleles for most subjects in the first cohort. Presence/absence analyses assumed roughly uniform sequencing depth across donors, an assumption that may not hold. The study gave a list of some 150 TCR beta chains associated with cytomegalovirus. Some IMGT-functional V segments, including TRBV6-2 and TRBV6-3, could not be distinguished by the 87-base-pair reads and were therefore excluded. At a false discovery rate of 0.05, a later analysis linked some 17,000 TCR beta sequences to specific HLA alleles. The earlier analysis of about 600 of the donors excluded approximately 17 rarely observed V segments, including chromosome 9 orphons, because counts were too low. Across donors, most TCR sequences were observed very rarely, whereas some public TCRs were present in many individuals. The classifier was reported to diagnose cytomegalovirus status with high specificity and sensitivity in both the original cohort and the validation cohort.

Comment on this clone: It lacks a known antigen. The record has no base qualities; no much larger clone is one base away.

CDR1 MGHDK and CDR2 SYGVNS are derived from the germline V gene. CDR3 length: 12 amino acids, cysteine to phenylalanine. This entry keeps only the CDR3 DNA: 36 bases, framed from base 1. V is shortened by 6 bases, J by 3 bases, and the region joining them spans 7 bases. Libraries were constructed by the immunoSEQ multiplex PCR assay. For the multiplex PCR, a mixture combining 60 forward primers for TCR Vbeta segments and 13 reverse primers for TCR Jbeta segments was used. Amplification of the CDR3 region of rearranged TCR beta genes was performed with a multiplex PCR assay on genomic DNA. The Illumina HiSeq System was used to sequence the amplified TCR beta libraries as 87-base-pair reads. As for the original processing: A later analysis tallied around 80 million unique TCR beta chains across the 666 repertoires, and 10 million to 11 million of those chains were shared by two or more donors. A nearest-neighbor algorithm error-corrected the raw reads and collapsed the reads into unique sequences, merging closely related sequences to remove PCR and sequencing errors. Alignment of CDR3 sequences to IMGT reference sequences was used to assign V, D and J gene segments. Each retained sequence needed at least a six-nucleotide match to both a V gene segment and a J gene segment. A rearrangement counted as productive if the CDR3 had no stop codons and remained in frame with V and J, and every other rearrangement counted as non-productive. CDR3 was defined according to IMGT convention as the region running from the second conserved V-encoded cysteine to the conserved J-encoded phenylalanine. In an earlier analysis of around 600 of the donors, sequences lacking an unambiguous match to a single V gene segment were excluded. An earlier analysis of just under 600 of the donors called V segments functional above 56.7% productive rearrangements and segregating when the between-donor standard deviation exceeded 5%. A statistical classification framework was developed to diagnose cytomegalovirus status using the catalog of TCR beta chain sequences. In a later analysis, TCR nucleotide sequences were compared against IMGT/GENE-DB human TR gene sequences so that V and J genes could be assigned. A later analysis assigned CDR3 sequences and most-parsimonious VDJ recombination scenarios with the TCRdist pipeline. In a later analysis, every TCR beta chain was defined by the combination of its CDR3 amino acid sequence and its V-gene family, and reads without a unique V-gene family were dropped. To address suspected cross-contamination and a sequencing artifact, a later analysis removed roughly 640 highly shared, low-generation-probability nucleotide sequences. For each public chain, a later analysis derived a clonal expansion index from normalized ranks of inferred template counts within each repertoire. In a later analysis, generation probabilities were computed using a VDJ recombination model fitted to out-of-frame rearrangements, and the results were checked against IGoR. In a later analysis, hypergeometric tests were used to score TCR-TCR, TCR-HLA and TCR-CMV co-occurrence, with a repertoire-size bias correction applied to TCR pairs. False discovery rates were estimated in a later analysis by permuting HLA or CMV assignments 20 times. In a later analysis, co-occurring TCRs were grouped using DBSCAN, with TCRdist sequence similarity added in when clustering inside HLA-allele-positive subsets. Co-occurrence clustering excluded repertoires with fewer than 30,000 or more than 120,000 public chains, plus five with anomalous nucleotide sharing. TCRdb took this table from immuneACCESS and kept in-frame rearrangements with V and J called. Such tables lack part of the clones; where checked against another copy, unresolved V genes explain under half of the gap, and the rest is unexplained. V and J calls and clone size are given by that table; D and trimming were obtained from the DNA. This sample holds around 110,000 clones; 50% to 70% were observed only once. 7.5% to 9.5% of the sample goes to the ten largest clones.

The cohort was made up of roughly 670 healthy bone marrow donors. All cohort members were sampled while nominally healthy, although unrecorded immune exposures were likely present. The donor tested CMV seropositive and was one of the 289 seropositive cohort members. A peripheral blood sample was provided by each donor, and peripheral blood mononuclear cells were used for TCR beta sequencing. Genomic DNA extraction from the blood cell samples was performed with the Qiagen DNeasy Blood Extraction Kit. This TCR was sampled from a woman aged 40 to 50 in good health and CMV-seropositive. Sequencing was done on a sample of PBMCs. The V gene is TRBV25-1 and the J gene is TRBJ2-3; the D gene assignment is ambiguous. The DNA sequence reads TGTGCCAGCAGCTACGGGACAGATACGCAGTATTTT. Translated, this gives CASSYGTDTQYF. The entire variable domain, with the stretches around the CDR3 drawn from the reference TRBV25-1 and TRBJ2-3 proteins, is EADIYQTPRYLVIGTGKKITLECSQTMGHDKMYWYQQDPGMELHLIHYSYGVNSTEKGDLSSESTVSRIRTEHFPLTLESARPSHTSQYLCASSYGTDTQYFGPGTRLTVL.